These 14 T cell receptor beta chains were all obtained from the same sample, sequenced in a study of OX40 agonist ivuxolimab in advanced cancers. Assay: immunoSEQ multiplex PCR; the TCRdb copy retains only in-frame clones and omits some. Of 84,000 or so clones in the sample, nearly 90% were seen once. Specimen: CD4+ or CD8+ T cells sorted from blood, collected in a trial of the OX40 agonist ivuxolimab. The source is an adult with an advanced solid tumor such as melanoma, head and neck, liver or kidney cancer.

V is TRBV28 and J is TRBJ1-5; TRBD1 might be the D (5 bases). The CDR3 covers 16 residues. Germline-derived CDR1 and CDR2 are MDHEN and SYDVKM. V lost 5 bases and J lost 0, with 14 bases in between. CDR3 amino acids: CASSPSGRGSNQPQHF. The CDR3 region has the DNA TGTGCCAGCAGTCCCTCGGGGAGGGGTAGCAATCAGCCCCAGCATTTT.

This rearrangement joins TRBV6-5 to TRBJ2-7, with D perhaps TRBD1 (5 bases). The germline CDR1 and CDR2 sequences are MNHEY and SVGAGI. The CDR3 extends over 15 amino acids. Trimming left V 2 bases short and J 1 base short, with 12 bases between. The DNA of the CDR3 is TGTGCCAGCAGTTACCGCGCGACAGCTTCCTACGAGCAGTACTTC. Translating it yields CASSYRATASYEQYF.

The chain carries TRBV5-1 and TRBJ2-2; no firm D call. Trimming pared 1 base from V and 2 bases from J, leaving 3 bases between. The CDR3 is 13 residues long. Germline V CDR1 and CDR2: SGHRS, YFSETQ. The CDR3, as DNA: TGCGCCAGCAGCTTGTTCAACACCGGGGAGCTGTTTTTT. It translates to CASSLFNTGELFF.

The count of this clone is one. V gene TRBV19 combines with J gene TRBJ2-7; D tentatively reads TRBD1 or TRBD2 (5 bases each). Trimming removed 2 bases at V and 5 bases at J, with 13 bases between. The CDR3 loop spans 14 amino acids. In germline, CDR1 is LNHDA, CDR2 SQIVND (reference sequence). The CDR3 sequence: CASSISGGSHEQYF. CDR3 nucleotides: TGTGCCAGTAGTATAAGTGGGGGTTCCCACGAGCAGTACTTC. Looking up the rest from reference TRBV19 and TRBJ2-7 gives the full variable domain: DGGITQSPKYLFRKEGQNVTLSCEQNLNHDAMYWYRQDPGQGLRLIYYSQIVNDFQKGDIAEGYSVSREKKESFPLTVTSAQKNPTAFYLCASSISGGSHEQYFGPGTRLTVT.

The chain links TRBV7-7 to TRBJ1-3; 12 bases are a match to TRBD1. The CDR3 loop spans 15 amino acids. CDR1 is SSHAT, CDR2 FNYEAQ, per germline (reference sequence). Trimming took 5 bases from V and 4 from J; bases not matched to a gene: 3. The CDR3 nucleotides are TGTGCCAGCAGCCGGGACAGGGGGCTCGGAAACACCATATATTTT. It specifies CASSRDRGLGNTIYF.

The chain joins TRBV29-1 to TRBJ1-2, with 7 bases matching TRBD1. Per germline, CDR1 SQVTM and CDR2 ANQGSEA. This CDR3 is 13 amino acids long. The V segment lost 4 bases and the J segment 3 bases; nucleotides outside the gene matches: 5. The DNA of the CDR3 is TGCAGCGTTGGAGCAGGGGGGTACTATGGCTACACCTTC. It is translated as CSVGAGGYYGYTF.

This sequence joins TRBV7-2 and TRBJ2-5, with a tentative D call TRBD2 (6 bases). Germline V gene data show CDR1 as SGHTA and CDR2 as FQGNSA. This CDR3 comprises 13 residues. Trimming removed 3 bases at V and 6 bases at J, with 11 bases between. CDR3 nucleotide sequence: TGTGCCAGCAGCTTGGGACTGGGGAAGACCCAGTACTTC. This translates into CASSLGLGKTQYF.

This rearrangement joins TRBV5-1 to TRBJ1-6; 8 nucleotides align to TRBD1. Germline V lookup: CDR1 SGHRS, CDR2 YFSETQ. The CDR3 covers 15 residues. After removal of 0 bases from V and 10 bases from J, the junction contained 6 bases not matched to a gene. This CDR3 reads CASSLATTGDSPLHF. Here the CDR3 DNA reads TGCGCCAGCAGCTTGGCGACGACAGGGGACTCACCCCTCCACTTT. The full variable domain, with the rest looked up from reference TRBV5-1 and TRBJ1-6, is KAGVTQTPRYLIKTRGQQVTLSCSPISGHRSVSWYQQTPGQGLQFLFEYFSETQRNKGNFPGRFSGRQFSNSRSEMNVSTLELGDSALYLCASSLATTGDSPLHFGNGTRLTVT.

The J gene is TRBJ2-3, the V gene TRBV5-4; no firm D call. This CDR3 is built from 11 residues. Germline V gene lookup returns CDR1 SGHNT and CDR2 YYREEE (reference sequence). Trimming took off 1 base at V and 6 bases at J, with 3 bases between the two ends. Written as DNA, the CDR3 is TGTGCCAGCAGCTTGCTGGATACGCAGTATTTT. It translates to CASSLLDTQYF.

The genes are TRBV7-9 and TRBJ1-2; the D gene is possibly TRBD1 (5 bases). The V and J ends lost 1 base and 4 bases respectively, with 13 bases between them. The germline gives CDR1 SEHNR, CDR2 FQNEAQ (reference sequence). There are 15 residues in the CDR3. In nucleotides, the CDR3 is TGTGCCAGCAGCTTAGAAGTAGGGGTGCCCTATGGCTACACCTTC. Amino acid sequence: CASSLEVGVPYGYTF.

V is TRBV19 and J is TRBJ1-1; 7 nucleotides match TRBD1. V lost 5 bases and J lost 1; bases outside the gene matches: 4. Looked up from germline, CDR1 is LNHDA and CDR2 is SQIVND (reference sequence). The CDR3 is 14 amino acids. In DNA form, the CDR3 reads TGTGCCAGTAGTCAGAGACAGGGGAACACTGAAGCTTTCTTT. Encoded protein: CASSQRQGNTEAFF.

The chain carries TRBV18 and TRBJ1-1; D gene ambiguous. Deletions cut 2 bases from V and 5 bases from J, with 9 bases between. The CDR3 sequence is 13 residues long. In germline, CDR1 is KGHSH, CDR2 LQKENI. The DNA for the CDR3 is TGTGCCAGCTCACCAAGCCCACGGACTGAAGCTTTCTTT. It codes for CASSPSPRTEAFF.

CDR3 region: CASSSSGRRGEKLFF. CDR3 nucleotides: TGTGCCAGCAGTTCTTCCGGACGTCGCGGTGAAAAACTGTTTTTT. The chain joins TRBV27 to TRBJ1-4; no firm D call. This CDR3 has 15 amino acids. The germline gives CDR1 MNHEY, CDR2 SMNVEV (reference sequence). The V end lost 4 bases, the J end lost 7 bases, and 16 bases lay between the germline ends.

The rearrangement uses TRBV27 and TRBJ1-6, with 9 bases that match TRBD1. CDR3 length equals 12 residues. The junction had 10 bases not matched to a gene; V was cut back by 11 bases and J by 14 bases. The germline CDR1 and CDR2 sequences are MNHEY and SMNVEV (reference sequence). The CDR3: CAPGQGGFTLHF. As DNA, the CDR3 is TGTGCCCCGGGACAGGGAGGGTTCACCCTCCACTTT.